This is a list of T cell receptor beta chains from one sample in a study of shared T cell receptors in the human thymus. The protocol was immunoSEQ multiplex PCR, while the TCRdb copy is restricted to in-frame clones and leaves out a portion. The sample carries approximately 400,000 clones, 95% recorded once. Source material: thymocytes. The receptors were sampled from a human donor. The CDR3 runs from the conserved cysteine through the conserved F or W. Each record gives: V gene, J gene, CDR3 length, CDR3 protein.

TRBV28	TRBJ2-1	14	CASSPGQAGGEQFF
TRBV30	TRBJ2-7	13	CAWSETGIYEQYF
TRBV28	TRBJ1-1	12	CASSLRDTEAFF
TRBV6-5	TRBJ1-5	16	CASSYSGPGGNQPQHF
TRBV28	TRBJ1-2	15	CASSLDRDRVLGYTF
TRBV15	TRBJ2-4	16	CATSRGGEGTKNIQYF
TRBV11-2	TRBJ1-2	15	CASSFRLGLNYGYTF
TRBV4-3	TRBJ2-4	17	CASSQSGTGIAKNIQYF
TRBV28	TRBJ2-3	17	CASSLPASGRLTDTQYF
TRBV6-4	TRBJ2-1	15	CASSRPGGLYNEQFF
TRBV18	TRBJ2-7	14	CASSPPFESYEQYF
TRBV18	TRBJ2-5	14	CASATTAGGETQYF
TRBV5-1	TRBJ2-7	15	CASSSRSGRGNEQYF
TRBV25-1	TRBJ2-7	14	CASRATSGSLEQYF
TRBV13	TRBJ2-2	17	CASSFYSGMVGAGELFF
TRBV9	TRBJ2-3	14	CASSVGGVTDTQYF
TRBV4-1	TRBJ2-7	16	CASSRGLAGVKAEQYF
TRBV27	TRBJ2-7	13	CASRDRGGYEQYF
TRBV4-1	TRBJ1-4	16	CASSQDSPFRFEKLFF
TRBV27	-	15	CASSFRLDVGYEQYF
TRBV7-9	TRBJ1-2	12	CASSTTSGGYTF
TRBV9	TRBJ2-1	16	CASSGDGGSSYNEQFF
TRBV7-9	TRBJ2-7	14	CASSPGQPHYEQYF
TRBV10-3	TRBJ2-7	14	CAISHTSGSYEQYF
TRBV29-1	TRBJ1-1	11	CSVEWHTEAFF
TRBV7-7	TRBJ2-1	14	CASSLFGVMDEQFF
TRBV5-1	TRBJ2-3	15	CASSLSSSGRFTQYF
TRBV27	TRBJ1-5	14	CASSFSRGAQPQHF
TRBV9	TRBJ1-5	13	CASTRGWGWPQHF
TRBV6-5	TRBJ1-2	13	CASRSGFNYGYTF
TRBV5-1	TRBJ2-2	15	CASSFDGLAGGELFF
TRBV9	TRBJ2-3	19	CASSPAGSVSPGWADTQYF
TRBV18	TRBJ2-1	15	CASSPVGGSHTEQFF
TRBV30	TRBJ1-3	18	CAWSVLPTIGPAGNTIYF
TRBV18	TRBJ1-2	13	CASSHQPDHGYTF
TRBV4-3	TRBJ2-3	21	CASSQDVPLAGGHSSTDTQYF
TRBV5-1	TRBJ2-1	15	CASSGRDTSYNEQFF
TRBV7-9	TRBJ1-3	13	CARQQASGNTIYF
TRBV10-2	TRBJ2-3	18	CASSESRDHRDGTDTQYF
TRBV11-3	TRBJ2-7	18	CASSLAGFDAGPYYEQYF
TRBV29-1	TRBJ2-1	16	CSEERLAGGLYNEQFF